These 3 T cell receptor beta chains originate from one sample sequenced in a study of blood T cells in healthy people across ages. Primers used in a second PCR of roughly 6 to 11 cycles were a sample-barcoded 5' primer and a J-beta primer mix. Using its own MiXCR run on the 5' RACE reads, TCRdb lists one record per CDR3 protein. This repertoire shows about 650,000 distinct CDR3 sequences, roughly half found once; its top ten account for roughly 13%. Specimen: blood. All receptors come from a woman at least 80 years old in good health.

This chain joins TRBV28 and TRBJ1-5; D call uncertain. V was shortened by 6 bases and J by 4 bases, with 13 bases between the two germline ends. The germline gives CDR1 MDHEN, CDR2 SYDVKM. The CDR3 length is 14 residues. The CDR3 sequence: CASRDPVSNQPQHF. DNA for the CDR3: TGTGCCAGCAGGGACCCAGTTTCAAATCAGCCCCAGCATTTT.

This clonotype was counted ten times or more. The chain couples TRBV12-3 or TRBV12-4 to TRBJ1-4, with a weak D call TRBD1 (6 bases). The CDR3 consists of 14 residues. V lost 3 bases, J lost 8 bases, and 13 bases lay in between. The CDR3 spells CASSFTGSREKLFF. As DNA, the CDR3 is TGTGCCAGCAGTTTTACAGGGTCCCGGGAAAAACTGTTTTTT.

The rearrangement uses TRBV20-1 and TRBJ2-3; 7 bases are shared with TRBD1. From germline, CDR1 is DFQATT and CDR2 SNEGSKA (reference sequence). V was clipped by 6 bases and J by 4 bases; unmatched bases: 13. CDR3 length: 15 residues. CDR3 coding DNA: TGCAGTGCGCCCGAAAGGGGACAGCGTTCAGATACGCAGTATTTT. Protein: CSAPERGQRSDTQYF.